The T cell receptor beta chain under discussion was sequenced for a study of blood T cell repertoires in COVID-19. Study at large: The United States, Italy and Spain provided the acute and convalescent COVID-19 samples. In each case, the material was cDNA or gDNA derived from T cells, B-cell-depleted T cells, or PBMCs.

Per the original data handling: Using reference gene primer amplification, nucleated cell counts were estimated. Clones were read by immunoSEQ multiplex PCR, and TCRdb kept only the in-frame ones, dropping some. Clone size and V and J calls were adopted from that table, with D and trimming inferred from the DNA. The sample records about 190,000 clones, 85% to 90% being singletons. Germline loops: CDR1 SGHKS, CDR2 YYEKEE (reference sequence). Trimming cost V 0 bases and J 7 bases; bases outside gene matches: 4. The CDR3 runs 14 residues. This chain connects TRBV5-5 to TRBJ1-5; 7 positions match TRBD1. Sequencing used peripheral blood. The clonotype was recovered from a man in his forties with active or convalescent COVID-19. The CDR3 nucleotides read TGTGCCAGCAGCTTGGAGGGGGCGCGGCAGCCCCAGCATTTT. Its protein is CASSLEGARQPQHF.